The 17 T cell receptor beta chains presented below share a single source sample, sequenced in a study of blood T cells in healthy people across ages. Next came a second PCR, run for about 7 to 12 cycles, which used a sample-barcoded 5' primer along with a J-beta primer mix. Each CDR3 protein is one row after TCRdb ran MiXCR on the 5' RACE reads. The table includes hundreds of thousands of distinct CDR3 sequences, 58% detected once. Sequencing was performed on blood. The receptors stem from a man in his sixties in good health.

This chain connects TRBV20-1 to TRBJ1-5; D unclear. In germline, CDR1 is DFQATT, CDR2 SNEGSKA (reference sequence). V lost 3 bases to trimming and J lost 6 bases, with 9 bases between them. This CDR3 region has 12 residues. This CDR3 is CSAREGSQPQHF. DNA of the CDR3: TGCAGTGCTAGGGAGGGAAGTCAGCCCCAGCATTTT.

This chain links TRBV5-5 with TRBJ2-7; a possible D gene is TRBD2 (5 bases). The CDR3 has 14 amino acids. Trimming removed 1 base at V and 2 bases at J, with 10 bases between. Germline values: CDR1 SGHKS, CDR2 YYEKEE (reference sequence). The CDR3 sequence is CASSLWEQAYEQYF. The CDR3 DNA sequence: TGTGCCAGCAGCTTGTGGGAGCAAGCCTACGAGCAGTACTTC.

This chain joins TRBV7-2 and TRBJ2-1; weak D call: TRBD1 (8 bases). Deletions cut 5 bases from V and 8 bases from J, with 22 bases between. The CDR3 spans 16 residues. In germline, CDR1 is SGHTA, CDR2 FQGNSA. This CDR3 reads CASSGQGGNGVDEQFF. The CDR3 bases are TGTGCCAGCAGCGGACAGGGAGGGAATGGAGTCGATGAGCAGTTCTTC. Looking up the rest from reference TRBV7-2 and TRBJ2-1 gives the full variable domain: GAGVSQSPSNKVTEKGKDVELRCDPISGHTALYWYRQSLGQGLEFLIYFQGNSAPDKSGLPSDRFSAERTGGSVSTLTIQRTQQEDSAVYLCASSGQGGNGVDEQFFGPGTRLTVL.

The chain carries TRBV3-1 and TRBJ2-2; D perhaps matches TRBD1 (5 bases). The CDR3 has 16 residues. V shed 4 bases and J shed 0 bases, with 12 bases lying between them. Germline CDR1 LGHDT, CDR2 YNNKEL (reference sequence). CDR3 nucleotide sequence: TGTGCCAGCAGCCCTAACAGGTTACCGAACACCGGGGAGCTGTTTTTT. Protein sequence: CASSPNRLPNTGELFF.

The J gene is TRBJ2-7, the V gene TRBV4-2, with no clear D. Looked up from germline, CDR1 is LGHNA and CDR2 is YNFKEQ. The V end lost 1 base, the J end lost 7 bases, and 14 bases lay between the germline ends. The CDR3 contains 14 residues. Here the CDR3 reads CASSQASGGSEQYF. For the CDR3, the DNA is TGTGCCAGCAGCCAAGCCTCCGGCGGCTCTGAGCAGTACTTC.

The chain recombines TRBV14 with TRBJ2-4; the D is unclear. The assigned J gene may be wrong: the sequence end matches TRBJ2-5 better. The CDR3 runs to 13 residues. The V gene's germline CDR1 is SGHDN and CDR2 FVKESK. This CDR3 reads CASSQERQETQYF. The CDR3, as DNA: TGTGCCAGCAGCCAAGAGAGGCAAGAGACCCAGTACTTC.

The V gene is TRBV20-1, the J gene TRBJ2-7; a weak D match, TRBD1 (6 bases). The CDR3 sequence is 13 residues long. V dropped 6 bases and J dropped 7 bases, with 19 bases sitting between them. Germline V CDR1 and CDR2: DFQATT, SNEGSKA (reference sequence). The CDR3 DNA follows: TGCAGTGCAGAACAGGGTCCCTCGGGAGAGCAGTACTTC. This codes for CSAEQGPSGEQYF.

In the case of this clonotype: One end of the junction does not line up with germline, which may come from a read error. The V gene is TRBV20-1, the J gene TRBJ1-6; 7 bases are shared with TRBD1. The CDR3 has 14 amino acids. Germline V lookup: CDR1 DFQATT, CDR2 SNEGSKA (reference sequence). The CDR3 region is CSAGSQGGNSPPHF. The CDR3 DNA reads TGCAGTGCTGGCTCTCAGGGGGGTAATTCACCCCCCCACTTT.

This clonotype showed up just a few times. Compared with germline, one end of the junction differs, possibly owing to a read error. The chain carries TRBV4-1 and TRBJ1-4; possibly TRBD1 for D (6 bases). CDR1 is MGHRA and CDR2 is YSYEKL in the germline V gene. CDR3 size: 15 residues. CDR3 amino acids: CASSQDGRGNEKLFF. DNA for the CDR3: TGCGCCAGCAGCCAAGATGGCAGGGGTAATGAGAAACTGTTTTTT.

V usage is TRBV18 and J usage is TRBJ1-1; no firm D call. V was shortened by 4 bases and J by 4 bases, with 10 bases between the two germline ends. The V gene's germline CDR1 is KGHSH and CDR2 LQKENI. The CDR3 sequence is 13 residues long. The CDR3 coding sequence is TGTGCCAGCTCACAGGGTATCGGCACTGAAGCTTTCTTT. Its protein is CASSQGIGTEAFF.

This chain joins TRBV7-9 and TRBJ2-5; D perhaps matches TRBD2 (6 bases). The DNA end is a closer match to TRBJ2-7, so the J assignment may be wrong. The CDR3 consists of 15 residues. In germline, CDR1 is SEHNR, CDR2 FQNEAQ (reference sequence). Here the CDR3 DNA reads TGTGCCAGCAGCTTAACCGGGGGTGGGCTGGGCGAGCAGTACTTC. Translating it yields CASSLTGGGLGEQYF.

The chain employs TRBV25-1 and TRBJ1-1; no clear D gene. Germline assignment: CDR1 MGHDK and CDR2 SYGVNS. V was trimmed by 5 bases and J by 3 bases, leaving 16 bases between them. This CDR3 has 15 residues. The CDR3 DNA follows: TGTGCCAGCAGTAGGGCTGGCTGGGGATACACTGAAGCTTTCTTT. It specifies CASSRAGWGYTEAFF.

This clonotype has only one observation. The chain uses TRBV20-1 and TRBJ2-5, with D tentatively TRBD1 or TRBD2 (5 bases each). V lost 6 bases and J lost 2, with 16 bases in between. Germline V gives CDR1 DFQATT, CDR2 SNEGSKA (reference sequence). The CDR3 is made up of 14 amino acids. CDR3 DNA: TGCAGTGCCGGAGTGGGGACCCTTCAAGAGACCCAGTACTTC. Its translation: CSAGVGTLQETQYF.

V and J are TRBV7-7 and TRBJ2-5, with TRBD2 identical over 10 bases. Trimming took 0 bases from V and 5 from J; bases not matched to a gene: 6. CDR3 length equals 16 residues. The germline V gene has CDR1 SSHAT and CDR2 FNYEAQ (reference sequence). The CDR3 here is CASSLASLAGLETQYF. The DNA of the CDR3 is TGTGCCAGCAGCTTAGCGTCACTAGCGGGGTTGGAGACCCAGTACTTC.

The chain couples TRBV9 to TRBJ2-3, with 11 bases aligning to TRBD2. CDR3 size: 19 residues. The germline gives CDR1 SGDLS, CDR2 YYNGEE. V gave up 3 bases and J gave up 8 bases; unmatched junction bases: 20. The chain's CDR3 is CASSADRGGLAGSAGTQYF. CDR3 bases: TGTGCCAGCAGCGCCGACCGAGGAGGACTAGCGGGCTCCGCGGGTACGCAGTATTTT.

The chain recombines TRBV5-1 with TRBJ2-1; no reliable D call. The J call is in doubt because the DNA end fits TRBJ2-7 better. The CDR3 consists of 15 residues. Looked up from germline, CDR1 is SGHRS and CDR2 is YFSETQ. The CDR3 DNA reads TGCGCCAGCAGCTTGGACGGGTACTCCTACAATGAGCAGTACTTC. It is translated as CASSLDGYSYNEQYF.

This chain joins TRBV12-3 or TRBV12-4 and TRBJ2-3; the D is unclear. V was cut by 6 bases and J by 5 bases, with 12 bases left in between. CDR3 size: 13 residues. This CDR3 is CASSRTVGDTQYF. The CDR3, as DNA: TGTGCCAGCAGCCGGACGGTAGGAGATACGCAGTATTTT.